This T cell receptor (beta chain) was sequenced for a study of T cell repertoires in cytomegalovirus infection. Across the study: Public TCR beta signature analysis indicated the presence of both CMV infection and matching HLA type.

From the reads, TCRdb called clonotypes with MiXCR, one entry per CDR3 protein. Here the sample spans about 680,000 distinct CDR3 sequences, about 24% being singletons. The CDR3 is made up of 14 amino acids. V was pared by 4 bases and J by 7 bases, with 13 bases between. CDR1 is LGHNA and CDR2 is YNFKEQ in the germline V gene. In its sample, this clonotype was seen a few times. The gene calls are TRBV4-2 and TRBJ1-4; D is possibly TRBD1 (5 bases). This clonotype was obtained from a human donor in good health (CMV status not recorded). Some clones in this sample may be carry-over from other donors' samples. Sequenced material: CD8+ T cells from PBMCs. The CDR3 reads CASSRGAGGEKLFF. Written as DNA, the CDR3 is TGTGCCAGCAGCCGAGGGGCAGGCGGTGAAAAACTGTTTTTT.